Here is one T cell receptor beta chain with its context. Generated by immunoSEQ multiplex PCR, the TCRdb table keeps only in-frame clones and is missing some. Of about 190,000 clones listed, roughly 89% are singletons. The sample belongs to a study of blood T cell repertoires in COVID-19. Per germline, CDR1 MNHEY and CDR2 SMNVEV (reference sequence). Between the trimmed V and J ends, which lost 5 bases and 2 bases, there was a span of 13 bases. CDR3 length: 14 amino acids. The origin of this receptor is a man in his fifties with acute or convalescent COVID-19. This chain uses TRBV27 with TRBJ2-7, with D possibly matching TRBD1 (5 bases). Sequenced sample: peripheral blood. This chain's CDR3 is CASSPRQFTYEQYF. The CDR3 region has the DNA TGTGCCAGCAGTCCTAGACAGTTTACCTACGAGCAGTACTTC.